Here is one TCR beta chain with its context. Its specificity is not known. The V gene end was trimmed by 2 bases and the J gene end by 3 bases; junction bases not matched to a gene: 6. This CDR3 has 16 amino acids. Per germline, CDR1 MGHRA and CDR2 YSYEKL. Researchers ran the PCR with 60 Vbeta and 13 Jbeta primers. Assay used: immunoSEQ multiplex PCR; TCRdb lists only in-frame clones, some missing. The sample includes around 100,000 clones, over 65% of them seen just once. The sample comes from a study of cytomegalovirus exposure and HLA in healthy donors. Notes on the study in general: Reportedly, diagnosis of cytomegalovirus status by the classifier showed high specificity and sensitivity. TRBV6-2, TRBV6-3 and other indistinguishable V segments were excluded. Cytomegalovirus association was listed for 164 TCR beta chains.

The material sequenced was PBMCs. The chain combines TRBV4-1 with TRBJ2-7, with 11 bases matching TRBD2. The source of this sequence is a woman aged 40 to 49 in good health and CMV-seropositive. The CDR3 protein is CASSQTGTSGHYEQYF. The CDR3 nucleotides are TGCGCCAGCAGCCAAACCGGGACTAGCGGACACTACGAGCAGTACTTC.